The 10 T cell receptor beta chains below were found in one sample sequenced in a study of CD8 T cells in ankylosing spondylitis. Study conclusions and caveats: Typical of ankylosing spondylitis blood, it appeared, was a TCR beta motif of seven to nine highly homologous variants.

For these TCRs, the target antigens are not known. From the 5' RACE reads, TCRdb called clonotypes with MiXCR, one entry per CDR3 protein. The table records over 600,000 distinct CDR3 sequences, under 20% of them present only once. The sequencing sample was made of blood, either unsorted or a sorted T cell fraction (not recorded which). All receptors derive from a male donor with ankylosing spondylitis.

V usage is TRBV20-1 and J usage is TRBJ2-5; 11 nucleotides line up with TRBD2. V was pared by 5 bases and J by 5 bases, with 7 bases of the junction left unmatched. CDR3 size: 14 residues. CDR1 and CDR2 (germline): DFQATT, SNEGSKA (reference sequence). The CDR3 nucleotides read TGCAGTGCTGCGACTAGCGGGATCGGGGAGACCCAGTACTTC. This gives the protein CSAATSGIGETQYF.

This chain uses TRBV11-3 with TRBJ2-1; no reliable D call. Germline V CDR1 and CDR2: SGHNT, YENEEA. The germline V and J ends were trimmed by 8 bases and 7 bases, with 9 bases remaining between them. This CDR3 is 11 amino acids long. CDR3 DNA sequence: TGTGCCAGCGGTGGAGTTAATGAGCAGTTCTTC. The encoded protein is CASGGVNEQFF.

The rearrangement uses TRBV11-1 and TRBJ2-3; D is possibly TRBD1 (5 bases). V lost 5 bases and J 2 bases, leaving 26 bases between the germline ends. Germline CDR1 and CDR2: SGHAT and FQDESV (reference sequence). CDR3 length: 19 amino acids. This chain's CDR3 is CASSNNAGAGVRTTDTQYF. The CDR3 DNA reads as TGTGCCAGCAGCAATAACGCTGGGGCCGGAGTAAGAACCACAGATACGCAGTATTTT.

The chain recombines TRBV7-2 with TRBJ1-5, with a weak D call TRBD1 (5 bases). The CDR3 consists of 16 residues. V shed 5 bases and J shed 3 bases, with 17 bases lying between them. CDR1 and CDR2 (germline): SGHTA, FQGNSA. In nucleotides, the CDR3 is TGTGCCAGCAGCCCCTGGGGGTTAGGTTCCAATCAGCCCCAGCATTTT. As protein: CASSPWGLGSNQPQHF. The whole variable domain, remainder taken from reference TRBV7-2 and TRBJ1-5, is GAGVSQSPSNKVTEKGKDVELRCDPISGHTALYWYRQSLGQGLEFLIYFQGNSAPDKSGLPSDRFSAERTGGSVSTLTIQRTQQEDSAVYLCASSPWGLGSNQPQHFGDGTRLSIL.

The rearrangement uses TRBV20-1 and TRBJ2-2; TRBD1 matches 7 bases. Trimming took 4 bases from V and 8 from J; bases not matched to a gene: 10. CDR3 length equals 14 residues. Germline V gives CDR1 DFQATT, CDR2 SNEGSKA (reference sequence). CDR3 sequence reads: CSATSSDRSGELFF. As DNA, the CDR3 is TGCAGTGCTACCTCTTCGGACAGGTCTGGGGAGCTGTTTTTT.

The chain has TRBV7-8 and TRBJ1-2; 9 bases match TRBD1. Trimming at V came to 5 bases and at J to 4 bases, leaving 11 bases not matched to a gene. CDR3 length: 16 residues. CDR1 and CDR2 from the germline V gene are SGHVS and FQNEAQ. The CDR3 reads CASSHRQGEAIYGYTF. In DNA, the CDR3 is TGTGCCAGCAGCCACAGACAGGGGGAAGCGATCTATGGCTACACCTTC.

This clonotype has more than one count but fewer than ten. The chain combines TRBV12-3 or TRBV12-4 with TRBJ2-1, with TRBD2 matching over 10 bases. J was trimmed by 5 bases and V by 6 bases; bases with no gene match: 10. This CDR3 contains 16 residues. CDR3 residues: CASRPPLAGADNEQFF. CDR3 coding DNA: TGTGCCAGCAGGCCTCCTCTAGCGGGGGCCGACAATGAGCAGTTCTTC.

The V gene is TRBV28, the J gene TRBJ2-7; 7 nucleotides agree with TRBD1. The V segment lost 6 bases and the J segment 3 bases; nucleotides outside the gene matches: 8. Germline CDR1 MDHEN, CDR2 SYDVKM. This CDR3 is built from 14 residues. CDR3 protein: CASSTVTGFYEQYF. For the CDR3, the DNA is TGTGCCAGCAGCACCGTGACAGGGTTCTACGAGCAGTACTTC.

The V call is TRBV30, the J call TRBJ2-1; tentatively, D is TRBD1 (6 bases). CDR3 size: 13 residues. The germline V gene has CDR1 GTSNPN and CDR2 SVGIG (reference sequence). Trimming stripped 2 bases from V and 9 bases from J, with 14 bases between. The CDR3 loop reads CAWSSRDTSEQFF. CDR3 DNA sequence: TGTGCCTGGAGTAGCCGGGACACTAGTGAGCAGTTCTTC.

This clonotype is a singleton in its sample. The chain joins TRBV12-3 or TRBV12-4 to TRBJ2-7, with TRBD1 as a possible D gene (5 bases). V was trimmed by 6 bases and J by 3 bases, leaving 15 bases between them. The CDR3 loop spans 14 amino acids. The CDR3 DNA is TGTGCCAGCAGCCCAGGGTTTTGGGGCTACGAGCAGTACTTC. Residues: CASSPGFWGYEQYF.